The rows below give T cell receptor beta chains drawn from one sample of a study of blood T cell repertoires in COVID-19. Some clones are missing from TCRdb's copy, which holds only in-frame ones; the method was immunoSEQ multiplex PCR. The sample consists of approximately 450,000 clones, 70% to 90% of them appearing once. Source material: PBMCs or T cells enriched from blood (not recorded which). All receptors derive from a woman younger than 35 with acute COVID-19. CDR3s include the opening cysteine and the closing phenylalanine or tryptophan. The D gene is left open where the match is weak. Part of the rows lack a size; the others show once, few, many or a class for expanded clones.

TRBJ1-2 16 TRBV18 once TRBD1 CASSRRTGGLNYGYTF TGTGCCAGCTCACGGCGGACAGGGGGATTGAACTATGGCTACACCTTC
TRBJ1-4 17 TRBV6-2/TRBV6-3 - TRBD1 CASSPLLPGTANEKLFF TGTGCCAGCAGCCCTTTACTTCCCGGGACAGCTAATGAAAAACTGTTTTTT
TRBJ2-7 15 TRBV5-6 - TRBD2 CASSLGLAGSYEQYF TGTGCCAGCAGCTTGGGACTAGCGGGGTCCTACGAGCAGTACTTC
TRBJ1-2 12 TRBV29-1 - - CSVAHQGYGYTF TGCAGCGTTGCTCACCAGGGCTATGGCTACACCTTC
TRBJ1-5 14 TRBV2 - - CASSESLRAGERHF TGTGCCAGCAGTGAATCATTACGGGCAGGGGAGAGACATTTT
TRBJ2-7 18 TRBV19 - - CASSPRLTWTPETYEQYF TGTGCCAGTAGTCCACGACTGACTTGGACACCAGAAACCTACGAGCAGTACTTC
TRBJ2-7 14 TRBV6-2/TRBV6-3 - - CASSYVLGGDEQYF TGTGCCAGCAGTTACGTCTTAGGAGGGGACGAGCAGTACTTC
TRBJ2-7 14 TRBV3-1/TRBV3-2 - TRBD2 CASSPTSGGYRQYF TGTGCCAGCAGCCCTACTAGCGGGGGTTACAGGCAGTACTTC
TRBJ2-1 16 TRBV29-1 - TRBD2 CSVELAGGQYYNEQFF TGCAGCGTTGAACTAGCGGGAGGACAATACTACAATGAGCAGTTCTTC
TRBJ2-7 13 TRBV6-5 - - CASSYVTVYEQYF TGTGCCAGCAGTTATGTCACAGTATACGAGCAGTACTTC
TRBJ1-3 16 TRBV9 few - CASSTRDSGPGNTIYF TGTGCCAGCAGCACCCGGGACTCCGGACCTGGAAACACCATATATTTT
TRBJ2-2 14 TRBV10-3 - TRBD1 CAISEGTGIGELFF TGTGCCATCAGTGAAGGGACAGGGATCGGGGAGCTGTTTTTT
TRBJ2-2 13 TRBV20-1 once - CSASAIDTGELFF TGCAGTGCTAGTGCCATTGACACCGGGGAGCTGTTTTTT
TRBJ1-6 14 TRBV5-4 - TRBD1 CASSAGTGDSPLHF TGTGCCAGCAGCGCCGGGACAGGGGACTCACCCCTCCACTTT
TRBJ2-1 16 TRBV7-9 - TRBD1 CASSLNPHQGAHEQFF TGTGCCAGCAGCTTAAATCCGCACCAGGGGGCGCATGAGCAGTTCTTC
TRBJ2-1 14 TRBV7-2 - TRBD2 CASSISGGAYEQFF TGTGCCAGCAGCATTAGCGGGGGGGCCTATGAGCAGTTCTTC
TRBJ1-1 17 TRBV4-1 - TRBD1 CASSQPWTGGKNTEAFF TGCGCCAGCAGCCAACCCTGGACAGGGGGCAAGAACACTGAAGCTTTCTTT
TRBJ1-3 13 TRBV29-1 - - CSAAGLSGNTIYF TGCAGCGCCGCGGGGCTCTCTGGAAACACCATATATTTT
TRBJ1-5 15 TRBV4-1 - - CASSQDSGQAQPQHF TGCGCCAGCAGCCAAGATAGTGGACAAGCCCAGCCCCAGCATTTT
TRBJ1-2 15 TRBV23-1 - - CASSQGHSLNYGYTF TGCGCCAGCAGTCAAGGTCATTCTCTAAACTATGGCTACACCTTC
TRBJ2-1 15 TRBV7-2 - - CASSFSGPSYNEQFF TGTGCCAGCAGCTTTAGCGGCCCCTCCTACAATGAGCAGTTCTTC
TRBJ1-1 13 TRBV7-9 - TRBD1 CASSAPTGREAFF TGTGCCAGCAGCGCTCCGACAGGGAGGGAAGCTTTCTTT
TRBJ2-3 13 TRBV7-8 - - CASSLFGEDTQYF TGTGCCAGCAGCTTATTCGGGGAAGATACGCAGTATTTT